Sequencing of this TCR beta chain was carried out in a study of neoadjuvant nivolumab and ipilimumab in lung cancer. Study details: The combination arm added day-1 ipilimumab 1 mg/kg to nivolumab 3 mg/kg on days 1, 15, 29. Whole-study results and caveats: TCR receptors were sequenced in few samples. Resected-tumor TCR richness correlated positively with pretherapy blood richness.

Of note for this clone: Antigen: not known.

Profiled with immunoSEQ multiplex PCR; TCRdb holds only in-frame clones, not every one. The data show 18,000 or so clones, with roughly 79% seen just once and about 8.1% held by the top ten. CDR1 SGHRS and CDR2 YFSETQ come from the germline V gene. This CDR3 is 16 amino acids long. Trimming at V came to 4 bases and at J to 1 base, leaving 7 bases not matched to a gene. The sequence was obtained from an adult with non-small cell lung cancer. The sequences come from tumor tissue, collected after neoadjuvant nivolumab, alone or with ipilimumab, at or shortly before surgery. The rearrangement links TRBV5-1 to TRBJ2-3; TRBD1 agrees at 9 bases. The DNA of the CDR3 is TGCGCCAGCAGCAAGGGACAGGGATTGGGCACAGATACGCAGTATTTT. It encodes CASSKGQGLGTDTQYF.